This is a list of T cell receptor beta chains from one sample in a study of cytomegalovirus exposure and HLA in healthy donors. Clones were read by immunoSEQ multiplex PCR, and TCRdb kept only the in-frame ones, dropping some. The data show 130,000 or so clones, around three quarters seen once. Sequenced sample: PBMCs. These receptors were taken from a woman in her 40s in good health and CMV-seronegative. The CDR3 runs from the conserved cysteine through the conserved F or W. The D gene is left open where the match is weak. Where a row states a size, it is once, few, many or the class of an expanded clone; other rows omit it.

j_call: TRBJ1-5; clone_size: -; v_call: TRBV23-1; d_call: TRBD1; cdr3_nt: TGCGCCAGCAGTCAACAGGGGGAGGTCAATCAGCCCCAGCATTTT; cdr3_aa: CASSQQGEVNQPQHF
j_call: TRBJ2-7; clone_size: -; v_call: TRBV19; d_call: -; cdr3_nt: TGTGCCAGTAGTATAGGCAGCGTCTACGAGCAGTACTTC; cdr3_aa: CASSIGSVYEQYF
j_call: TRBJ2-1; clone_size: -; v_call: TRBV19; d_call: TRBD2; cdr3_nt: TGTGCCAGTAGTCATCCAGGGACTAGCGGCTACAATGAGCAGTTCTTC; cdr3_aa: CASSHPGTSGYNEQFF
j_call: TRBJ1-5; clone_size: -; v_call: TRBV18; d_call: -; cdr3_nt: TGTGCCAGCTCGCCGGGCCTAGGGGAGGATCAGCCCCAGCATTTT; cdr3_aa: CASSPGLGEDQPQHF
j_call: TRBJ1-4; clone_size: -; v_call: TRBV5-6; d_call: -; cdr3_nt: TGTGCCAGCAGCTTGGCAGGATATAATGAAAAACTGTTTTTT; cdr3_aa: CASSLAGYNEKLFF
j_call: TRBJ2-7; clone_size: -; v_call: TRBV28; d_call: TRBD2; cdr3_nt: TGTGCCAGCAGTTTACCCTTGACTAGCGGGAGGGTATACGAGCAGTACTTC; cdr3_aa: CASSLPLTSGRVYEQYF
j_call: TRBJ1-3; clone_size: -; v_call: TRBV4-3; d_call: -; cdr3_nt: TGCGCCAGCAGCCAAGATTTTGACAGCCACTCTGGAAACACCATATATTTT; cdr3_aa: CASSQDFDSHSGNTIYF
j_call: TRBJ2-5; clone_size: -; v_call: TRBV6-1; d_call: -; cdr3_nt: TGTGCCAGCAGTTTGGACAGCCAAGAGACCCAGTACTTC; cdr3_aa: CASSLDSQETQYF
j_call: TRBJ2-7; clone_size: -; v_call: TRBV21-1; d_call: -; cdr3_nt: TGTGCCAGCAGCAAAATGACTCGTTCCTACGAGCAGTACTTC; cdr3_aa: CASSKMTRSYEQYF
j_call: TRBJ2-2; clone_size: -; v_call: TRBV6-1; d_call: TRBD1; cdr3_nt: TGTGCCACACAACCGGGACAGGAACCCACCGGGGAGCTGTTTTTT; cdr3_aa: CATQPGQEPTGELFF
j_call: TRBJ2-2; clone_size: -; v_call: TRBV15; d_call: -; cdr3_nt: TGTGCCACCAGCAGAGATCGAGGGGAGGCCGGGGAGCTGTTTTTT; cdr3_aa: CATSRDRGEAGELFF
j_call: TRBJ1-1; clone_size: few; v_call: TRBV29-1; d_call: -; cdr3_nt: TGCAGTGGAGCGGGGGGCTGGGCGATGAACACTGAAGCTTTCTTT; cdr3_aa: CSGAGGWAMNTEAFF
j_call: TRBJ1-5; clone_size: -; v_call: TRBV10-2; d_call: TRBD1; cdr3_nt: TGCGCCAGCAGTGCTGGACAGGGGGCAAACCAGCCCCAGCATTTT; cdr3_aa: CASSAGQGANQPQHF
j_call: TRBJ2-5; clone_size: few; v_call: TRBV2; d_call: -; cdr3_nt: TGTGCCAGCAGTGAAAGTTTTGGCAGGTCGGGGGAGACCCAGTACTTC; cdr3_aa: CASSESFGRSGETQYF
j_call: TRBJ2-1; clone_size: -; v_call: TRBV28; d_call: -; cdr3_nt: TGTGCCAGCAAAAGGGGCTATGAGCAGTTCTTC; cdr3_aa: CASKRGYEQFF
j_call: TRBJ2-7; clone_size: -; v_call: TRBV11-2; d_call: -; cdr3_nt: TGTGCCAGCAGCTTAGCTCCGCGGGACTACGAGCAGTACTTC; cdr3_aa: CASSLAPRDYEQYF
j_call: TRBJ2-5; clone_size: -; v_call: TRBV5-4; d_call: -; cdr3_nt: TGTGCCAGCAGCTTGGATAGCAAAGAGACCCAGTACTTC; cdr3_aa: CASSLDSKETQYF
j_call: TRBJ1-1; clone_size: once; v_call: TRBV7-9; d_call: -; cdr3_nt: TGTGCCAGCAGCCGCCCGGGGGACACTGAAGCTTTCTTT; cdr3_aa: CASSRPGDTEAFF
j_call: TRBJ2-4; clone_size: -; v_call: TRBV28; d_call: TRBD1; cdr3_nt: TGTGCCAGCTCCCCCGGGACAGGGATCCACATTCAGTACTTC; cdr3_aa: CASSPGTGIHIQYF
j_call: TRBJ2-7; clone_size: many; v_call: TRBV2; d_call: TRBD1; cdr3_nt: TGTGCCAGTGCCGGGACAGGGGAGAACGAGCAGTACTTC; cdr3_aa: CASAGTGENEQYF
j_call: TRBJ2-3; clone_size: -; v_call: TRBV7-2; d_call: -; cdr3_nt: TGTGCCAGCAGCTTAGACAGGGCGGCAGATACGCAGTATTTT; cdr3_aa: CASSLDRAADTQYF
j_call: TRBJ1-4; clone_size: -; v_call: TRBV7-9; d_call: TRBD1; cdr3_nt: TGTGCCAGCAGCCAGGGACAGGGCCGCAAACTGTTTTTT; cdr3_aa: CASSQGQGRKLFF
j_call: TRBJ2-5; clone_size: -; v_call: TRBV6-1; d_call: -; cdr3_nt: TGTGCCAGCAGGCCCCGGAGGGGGCGAGAGACCCAGTACTTC; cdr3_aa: CASRPRRGRETQYF
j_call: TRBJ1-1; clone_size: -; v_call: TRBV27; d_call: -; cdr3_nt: TGTGCCAGCAGGTCATGGGGCCCGAACACTGAAGCTTTCTTT; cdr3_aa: CASRSWGPNTEAFF
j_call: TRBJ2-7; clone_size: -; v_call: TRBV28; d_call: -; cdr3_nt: TGTGCCAGCAGTTTGTTCACCCTGGCCAGGTACTCCTACGAGCAGTACTTC; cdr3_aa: CASSLFTLARYSYEQYF
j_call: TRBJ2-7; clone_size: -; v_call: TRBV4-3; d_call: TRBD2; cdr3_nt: TGCGCCAGCAGCCATTCCCTTAGGACTAGCGGGAGGTATGAGCAGTACTTC; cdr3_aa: CASSHSLRTSGRYEQYF
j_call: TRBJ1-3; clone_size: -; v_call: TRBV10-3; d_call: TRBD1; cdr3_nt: TGTGCCATCAGTGAGCACGACAGGGATGGAAACACCATATATTTT; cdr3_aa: CAISEHDRDGNTIYF
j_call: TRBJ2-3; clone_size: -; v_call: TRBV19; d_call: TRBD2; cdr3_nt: TGTGCCAGTAGAAGGTCGGGACTAGTGGGCACAGATACGCAGTATTTT; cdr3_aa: CASRRSGLVGTDTQYF
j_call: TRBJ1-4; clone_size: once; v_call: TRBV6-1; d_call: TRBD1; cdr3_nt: TGTGCCAGCAGCAGACAGGGGGCGAATGAAAAACTGTTTTTT; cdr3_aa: CASSRQGANEKLFF
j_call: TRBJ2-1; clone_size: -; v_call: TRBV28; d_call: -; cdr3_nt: TGTGCCAGCAGCCGTTACAATGAGCAGTTCTTC; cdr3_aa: CASSRYNEQFF
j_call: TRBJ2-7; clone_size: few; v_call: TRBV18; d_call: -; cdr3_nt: TGTGCCAGCTCACTGGACATCTCCTACGAGCAGTACTTC; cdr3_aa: CASSLDISYEQYF
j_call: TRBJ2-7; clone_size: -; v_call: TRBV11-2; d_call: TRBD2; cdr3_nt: TGTGCCAGCAGCCGGACTAGCGGGAGGTACGAGCAGTACTTC; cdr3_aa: CASSRTSGRYEQYF
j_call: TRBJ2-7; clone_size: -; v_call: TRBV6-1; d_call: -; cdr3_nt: TGTGCCAGCAGGTTAACAGGGATCTACGAGCAGTACTTC; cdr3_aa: CASRLTGIYEQYF
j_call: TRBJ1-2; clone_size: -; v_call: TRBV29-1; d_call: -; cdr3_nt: TGCAGCGTCCCAGATCCTAACTATGGCTACACCTTC; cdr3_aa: CSVPDPNYGYTF
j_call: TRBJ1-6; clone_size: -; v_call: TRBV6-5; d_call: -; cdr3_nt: TGTGCCAGCAATGGGGACTCTCATTCACCCCTCCACTTT; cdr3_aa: CASNGDSHSPLHF
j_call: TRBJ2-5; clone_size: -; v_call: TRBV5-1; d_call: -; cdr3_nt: TGCGCCAGCGCTCCCACAGGGTTGGAAGAGACCCAGTACTTC; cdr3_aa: CASAPTGLEETQYF
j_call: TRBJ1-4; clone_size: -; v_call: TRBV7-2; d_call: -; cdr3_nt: TGTGCCAGCAGCTTAGATTTGAGTTGGAAACTGTTTTTT; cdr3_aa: CASSLDLSWKLFF
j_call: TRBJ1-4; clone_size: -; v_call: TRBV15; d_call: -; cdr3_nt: TGTGCCACCAGCACGAGTGGATCGGGTGAAAAACTGTTTTTT; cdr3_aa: CATSTSGSGEKLFF
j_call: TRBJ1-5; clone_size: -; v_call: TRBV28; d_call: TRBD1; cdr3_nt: TGTGCCAGCAGTTCCCTCGGAGGGACAGGGGACCAGCCCCAGCATTTT; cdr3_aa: CASSSLGGTGDQPQHF
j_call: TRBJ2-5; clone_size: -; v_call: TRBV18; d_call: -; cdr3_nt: TGTGCCAGCTCAGTATTCCGGGACTCGGTGGAGACCCAGTACTTC; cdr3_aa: CASSVFRDSVETQYF
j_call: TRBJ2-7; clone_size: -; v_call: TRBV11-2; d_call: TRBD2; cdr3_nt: TGTGCCAGCAGCCCCCGTCCTAGCGGGAGTCCCTACGAGCAGTACTTC; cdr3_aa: CASSPRPSGSPYEQYF